Here is one T cell receptor (beta chain) with its context. Germline V lookup: CDR1 SGHTA, CDR2 FQGTGA. CDR3 length equals 16 residues. The ends were cut back, 2 bases at V and 0 bases at J, with 12 bases in the middle. In the authors' workflow: Estimates of nucleated cell counts were drawn from the amplification of reference gene primers. Repertoires were generated with immunoSEQ multiplex PCR, while TCRdb's copy carries only in-frame clones and drops some. V, J and clone size are taken as reported in that table, and D and trimming were inferred from the DNA itself. The data contain about 170,000 clones, over 70% of them singletons. The record originates from a study of blood T cell repertoires in COVID-19. Overall study: Italy, Spain and the United States were the sources of the convalescent and acute COVID-19 samples. In each case, the material was cDNA or gDNA derived from T cells, B-cell-depleted T cells, or PBMCs.

Sequenced input: peripheral blood. This chain connects TRBV7-3 to TRBJ2-3, with D perhaps matching TRBD2 (6 bases). The origin of this receptor is a woman between 65 and 79 years old who had recovered from COVID-19. CDR3 amino acids: CASSLGLAPSTDTQYF. For the CDR3, the DNA is TGTGCCAGCAGCTTAGGGCTAGCGCCTAGCACAGATACGCAGTATTTT.